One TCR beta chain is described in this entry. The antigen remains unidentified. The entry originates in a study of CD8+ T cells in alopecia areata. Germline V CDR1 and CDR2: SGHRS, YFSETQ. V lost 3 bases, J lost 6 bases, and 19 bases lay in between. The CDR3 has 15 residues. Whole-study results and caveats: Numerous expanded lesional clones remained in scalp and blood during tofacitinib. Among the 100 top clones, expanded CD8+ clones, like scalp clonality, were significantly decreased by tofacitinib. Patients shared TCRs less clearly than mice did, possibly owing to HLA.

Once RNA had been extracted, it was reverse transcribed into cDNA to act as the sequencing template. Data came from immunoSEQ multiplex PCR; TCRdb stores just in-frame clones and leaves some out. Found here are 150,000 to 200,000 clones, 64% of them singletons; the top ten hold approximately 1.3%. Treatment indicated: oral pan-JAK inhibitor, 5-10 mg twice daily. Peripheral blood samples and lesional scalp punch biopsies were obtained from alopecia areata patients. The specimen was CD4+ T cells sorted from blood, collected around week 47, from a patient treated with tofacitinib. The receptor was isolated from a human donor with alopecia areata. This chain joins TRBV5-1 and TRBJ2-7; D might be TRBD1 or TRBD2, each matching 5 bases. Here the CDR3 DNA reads TGCGCCAGCAGCTCGGGGACCCGAGAAGCCTCCGAGCAGTACTTC. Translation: CASSSGTREASEQYF.